The 30 T cell receptor beta chains listed next were all sequenced from one sample in a study of cytomegalovirus exposure and HLA in healthy donors. PCR was performed using 60 Vbeta and 13 Jbeta primers. Repertoires were generated with immunoSEQ multiplex PCR, while TCRdb's copy carries only in-frame clones and drops some. This repertoire shows 150,000 to 200,000 clones, around four fifths found once; its top ten account for 1.5% to 2%. Sequencing input: PBMCs. Receptors originate from a man in his forties in good health and CMV-seropositive.

The rearrangement uses TRBV19 and TRBJ1-2; 7 nucleotides line up with TRBD1. In germline, CDR1 is LNHDA, CDR2 SQIVND (reference sequence). CDR3 size: 17 residues. V dropped 5 bases and J dropped 4; count of bases not matched to a gene: 16. This chain's CDR3 is CASSEAGTAYGAYGYTF. The CDR3, as DNA: TGTGCCAGTAGTGAGGCCGGGACAGCCTATGGTGCCTATGGCTACACCTTC.

The genes are TRBV5-6 and TRBJ1-2; 8 positions agree with TRBD1. This CDR3 comprises 14 residues. The J segment lost 7 bases and the V segment lost 3 bases, leaving 8 bases of the junction unmatched. Germline V gives CDR1 SGHDT, CDR2 YYEEEE. The CDR3 DNA sequence: TGTGCCAGCAGCTGGGGACAGGAGGGACGTGGCTACACCTTC. As protein: CASSWGQEGRGYTF. Complete variable domain (other parts from reference TRBV5-6 and TRBJ1-2): DAGVTQSPTHLIKTRGQQVTLRCSPKSGHDTVSWYQQALGQGPQFIFQYYEEEERQRGNFPDRFSGHQFPNYSSELNVNALLLGDSALYLCASSWGQEGRGYTFGSGTRLTVV.

V is TRBV5-6 and J is TRBJ2-1, with D tentatively TRBD2 (5 bases). Trimming stripped 0 bases from V and 14 bases from J, with 12 bases between. Germline-derived CDR1 and CDR2 are SGHDT and YYEEEE. This CDR3 is 12 amino acids long. The CDR3 nucleotides are TGTGCCAGCAGCTTGGTTGAGGGAGTGGAGTTCTTC. It encodes CASSLVEGVEFF.

J is TRBJ2-7 and V is TRBV19; D is perhaps TRBD1 (6 bases). The CDR3 contains 15 residues. Germline V lookup: CDR1 LNHDA, CDR2 SQIVND (reference sequence). V was shortened by 10 bases and J by 7 bases, with 26 bases between the two germline ends. In DNA form, the CDR3 reads TGTGCCAACCAGTACTCAGGGGTAGGGCCTGTTGAGCAGTACTTC. Its protein product is CANQYSGVGPVEQYF. Combining the CDR3 with reference TRBV19 and TRBJ2-7 gives the whole variable domain DGGITQSPKYLFRKEGQNVTLSCEQNLNHDAMYWYRQDPGQGLRLIYYSQIVNDFQKGDIAEGYSVSREKKESFPLTVTSAQKNPTAFYLCANQYSGVGPVEQYFGPGTRLTVT.

The chain employs TRBV4-3 and TRBJ2-1; D may be TRBD2 (7 bases). Looked up from germline, CDR1 is LGHNA and CDR2 is YSLEER. The CDR3 length is 18 residues. V was cut by 0 bases and J by 9 bases, with 24 bases left in between. The CDR3: CASSQDRPEGGGTREQFF. DNA of the CDR3: TGCGCCAGCAGCCAAGATCGTCCAGAAGGGGGGGGGACTCGTGAGCAGTTCTTC.

The chain carries TRBV6-5 and TRBJ2-7; 12 nucleotides align to TRBD2. Germline V gene data show CDR1 as MNHEY and CDR2 as SVGAGI. V was clipped by 7 bases and J by 6 bases; unmatched bases: 4. The CDR3 has 13 residues. This CDR3 reads CASTLAGGTEQYF. Here the CDR3 DNA reads TGTGCCAGCACACTAGCGGGAGGTACCGAGCAGTACTTC.

The chain employs TRBV14 and TRBJ1-6; D is perhaps TRBD1 (5 bases). The germline CDR1 and CDR2 sequences are SGHDN and FVKESK. Trimming cost V 6 bases and J 5 bases, with 20 bases left between them. There are 17 residues in the CDR3. CDR3 protein: CASSPWSAGFDNSPLHF. The CDR3 DNA follows: TGTGCCAGCAGTCCTTGGTCGGCAGGGTTCGATAATTCACCCCTCCACTTT.

The chain combines TRBV2 with TRBJ2-5; 9 nucleotides agree with TRBD2. This CDR3 region has 15 residues. From germline, CDR1 is SNHLY and CDR2 FYNNEI. V trimming: 8 bases; J trimming: 9 bases; junction bases outside the gene matches: 16. This CDR3 reads CASLRQGLAPMAQYF. CDR3 bases: TGTGCCAGCTTAAGGCAAGGACTAGCGCCGATGGCCCAGTACTTC. Filled out from reference TRBV2 and TRBJ2-5, the complete variable domain reads EPEVTQTPSHQVTQMGQEVILRCVPISNHLYFYWYRQILGQKVEFLVSFYNNEISEKSEIFDDQFSVERPDGSNFTLKIRSTKLEDSAMYFCASLRQGLAPMAQYFGPGTRLLVL.

The chain employs TRBV6-1 and TRBJ1-1; 9 positions match TRBD1. The CDR3 extends over 15 amino acids. Germline V gene sequence: CDR1 MNHNS, CDR2 SASEGT. Unmatched junction bases numbered 9, after V lost 5 bases and J lost 5 bases. The CDR3 bases are TGTGCCAGCAGTAAAGTACAGGGGGCGCGAACTGAAGCTTTCTTT. Protein sequence: CASSKVQGARTEAFF.

The V and J genes are TRBV4-2 and TRBJ1-4; D gene ambiguous. Trimming left V 0 bases short and J 0 bases short, with 5 bases between. This CDR3 region has 15 residues. Germline V gene data show CDR1 as LGHNA and CDR2 as YNFKEQ. The CDR3 loop reads CASSQEPATNEKLFF. CDR3 coding DNA: TGTGCCAGCAGCCAAGAGCCAGCAACTAATGAAAAACTGTTTTTT.

In this sample, this clone turned up a few times. V and J are TRBV27 and TRBJ1-1; weak D call: TRBD1 (6 bases). CDR3 length equals 17 residues. CDR1 is MNHEY, CDR2 SMNVEV, per germline (reference sequence). The V end lost 2 bases, the J end lost 1 base, and 17 bases lay between the germline ends. Here the CDR3 DNA reads TGTGCCAGCAGTTTAAGGGGGACCCCATATACGAACACTGAAGCTTTCTTT. Its protein product is CASSLRGTPYTNTEAFF.

The chain combines TRBV19 with TRBJ1-1, with a weak D call TRBD1 (5 bases). Deletions cut 5 bases from V and 3 bases from J, with 16 bases between. The germline V gene encodes CDR1 LNHDA and CDR2 SQIVND (reference sequence). The CDR3 consists of 15 residues. The CDR3 nucleotides read TGTGCCAGTAGTCTAACCAGGGTCTTGGACACTGAAGCTTTCTTT. It is translated as CASSLTRVLDTEAFF.

This clone was counted a few times. This chain joins TRBV7-8 and TRBJ2-1; D is undetermined. V lost 0 bases and J lost 9, with 12 bases in between. This CDR3 has 14 residues. Germline V CDR1 and CDR2: SGHVS, FQNEAQ. The DNA for the CDR3 is TGTGCCAGCAGCTTAGCGAGGATCACGGGTGAGCAGTTCTTC. This translates into CASSLARITGEQFF.

V usage is TRBV5-1 and J usage is TRBJ1-2; TRBD1 agrees at 8 bases. Trimming removed 1 base from V and 3 bases from J; junction bases left unmatched: 5. Per the germline V gene, CDR1 is SGHRS and CDR2 is YFSETQ. The CDR3 spans 15 residues. This CDR3 reads CASSLTPGGDYGYTF. The DNA of the CDR3 is TGCGCCAGCAGCTTGACCCCAGGGGGCGACTATGGCTACACCTTC.

Turning to this clone: This sample includes further DNA sequences coding for the same CDR3. In DNA, the CDR3 is TGTGCCAGCAGTTACTCTCCAGGGGGCTACGAGCAGTACTTC. Translated: CASSYSPGGYEQYF. The chain employs TRBV6-5 and TRBJ2-7; 7 bases agree with TRBD1. The germline gives CDR1 MNHEY, CDR2 SVGAGI. This CDR3 spans 14 amino acids. V was clipped by 0 bases and J by 3 bases; unmatched bases: 2.

This sequence joins TRBV2 and TRBJ2-3; D is unclear. The germline gives CDR1 SNHLY, CDR2 FYNNEI. This CDR3 spans 12 amino acids. Trimming stripped 2 bases from V and 5 bases from J, with 5 bases between. In nucleotides, the CDR3 is TGTGCCAGCAGTGAAAACGGAGATACGCAGTATTTT. Its translation is CASSENGDTQYF.

This clone was recorded a few times. This chain joins TRBV6-1 and TRBJ2-7; a possible D gene is TRBD1 (6 bases). The CDR3 runs to 15 residues. Germline lookup yields CDR1 MNHNS and CDR2 SASEGT. V was pared by 0 bases and J by 3 bases, with 12 bases between. The CDR3 DNA is TGTGCCAGCAGTGAAGCTCAGGCAGGGGTCTACGAGCAGTACTTC. It yields the protein CASSEAQAGVYEQYF.

This chain connects TRBV5-1 to TRBJ2-7, with 7 bases identical to TRBD1. The junction had 5 bases not matched to a gene; V was cut back by 5 bases and J by 3 bases. The V gene's germline CDR1 is SGHRS and CDR2 YFSETQ. The CDR3 is 13 amino acids. The CDR3 DNA follows: TGCGCCAGCAGTCAGGGACAGTTCTACGAGCAGTACTTC. Encoded protein: CASSQGQFYEQYF.

The chain recombines TRBV11-2 with TRBJ1-2; no clear D. The CDR3 is made up of 14 amino acids. V lost 0 bases to trimming and J lost 4 bases, with 9 bases between them. The V gene's germline CDR1 is SGHAT and CDR2 FQNNGV. CDR3 region: CASSLDVRTYGYTF. The CDR3, as DNA: TGTGCCAGCAGCTTAGATGTGAGAACCTATGGCTACACCTTC.

This chain links TRBV5-1 with TRBJ2-7; 7 nucleotides align to TRBD1. CDR1 is SGHRS, CDR2 YFSETQ, per germline. The CDR3 is 16 amino acids. Losses at the gene ends were 4 bases for V and 1 base for J; bases not matched to a gene: 11. CDR3 amino acids: CASSGTDRELSYEQYF. The CDR3 DNA is TGCGCCAGCAGCGGGACCGACAGGGAACTTTCCTACGAGCAGTACTTC.

This chain uses TRBV10-3 with TRBJ2-7; D possibly corresponds to TRBD1 (6 bases). The germline gives CDR1 ENHRY, CDR2 SYGVKD. V lost 5 bases and J 6 bases, leaving 20 bases between the germline ends. This CDR3 is 15 amino acids long. In nucleotides, the CDR3 is TGTGCCATCAGTCAATCCAGTTCAGGGGTGGGCGAGCAGTACTTC. It encodes CAISQSSSGVGEQYF.

V is TRBV18 and J is TRBJ2-1, with D possibly TRBD2 on 7 matching bases. V was pared by 0 bases and J by 5 bases, with 11 bases between. Per the germline V gene, CDR1 is KGHSH and CDR2 is LQKENI. CDR3 size: 15 residues. The CDR3 is CASSPPFGGHNEQFF. The DNA of the CDR3 is TGTGCCAGCTCACCACCCTTCGGGGGGCACAATGAGCAGTTCTTC.

This clone was recorded many times. The chain couples TRBV19 to TRBJ2-5; the match to TRBD1 covers 10 bases. The CDR3 contains 15 residues. The germline V gene has CDR1 LNHDA and CDR2 SQIVND (reference sequence). V trimming: 5 bases; J trimming: 5 bases; junction bases outside the gene matches: 8. CDR3 residues: CASSGGTGDVETQYF. The CDR3 bases are TGTGCCAGTAGTGGGGGGACAGGGGATGTGGAGACCCAGTACTTC. The variable domain in full, with the rest retrieved from reference TRBV19 and TRBJ2-5, is DGGITQSPKYLFRKEGQNVTLSCEQNLNHDAMYWYRQDPGQGLRLIYYSQIVNDFQKGDIAEGYSVSREKKESFPLTVTSAQKNPTAFYLCASSGGTGDVETQYFGPGTRLLVL.

The chain employs TRBV29-1 and TRBJ1-3, with no clear D. This CDR3 is built from 11 residues. Germline lookup yields CDR1 SQVTM and CDR2 ANQGSEA. V was clipped by 4 bases and J by 3 bases, with 4 bases between them. The chain's CDR3 is CSVVHGNTIYF. CDR3 sequence (DNA): TGCAGCGTTGTACATGGAAACACCATATATTTT.

The chain uses TRBV19 and TRBJ1-3, with D hard to call. V lost 9 bases and J 3 bases, leaving 12 bases between the germline ends. The CDR3 totals 13 residues. CDR1 LNHDA and CDR2 SQIVND come from the germline V gene (reference sequence). Here the CDR3 DNA reads TGTGCCAGCGCGGAGGTATATGGAAACACCATATATTTT. It translates to CASAEVYGNTIYF.

The chain joins TRBV5-1 to TRBJ1-6; TRBD1 aligns across 10 bases. This CDR3 is built from 13 residues. Germline V CDR1 and CDR2: SGHRS, YFSETQ. V lost 7 bases to trimming and J lost 9 bases; unmatched junction nucleotides: 4. This CDR3 reads CASGQGVSSPLHF. The DNA of the CDR3 is TGCGCCAGCGGACAGGGGGTTAGTTCACCCCTCCACTTT.

In its sample, this clone was seen a few times. The chain uses TRBV18 and TRBJ1-2; 7 nucleotides agree with TRBD1. J gave up 1 base and V 6 bases, and 5 bases lay outside the gene matches. The CDR3 covers 14 residues. Germline CDR1 reads KGHSH; CDR2 reads LQKENI. The DNA for the CDR3 is TGTGCCAGCTCCCAGGGGGTACTTAACTATGGCTACACCTTC. Protein product: CASSQGVLNYGYTF.

This clone occurred a few times. This chain joins TRBV5-1 and TRBJ2-5, with 7 bases aligning to TRBD2. Germline loops: CDR1 SGHRS, CDR2 YFSETQ. The CDR3 is made up of 17 amino acids. Trimming took 0 bases from V and 5 from J; bases not matched to a gene: 13. CDR3 nucleotide sequence: TGCGCCAGCAGCTTGGGGTCTACGGGGGGATGGTCGGAGACCCAGTACTTC. Translation: CASSLGSTGGWSETQYF.

DNA of the CDR3: TGTGCCAGCAGCTTAATTCGCCGGGACAGGGCATCCTACGAGCAGTACTTC. It specifies CASSLIRRDRASYEQYF. V gene TRBV7-3 combines with J gene TRBJ2-5; TRBD1 aligns across 9 bases. Judging by the DNA end, TRBJ2-7 fits better; the J call may be wrong. This CDR3 region has 17 residues. From germline, CDR1 is SGHTA and CDR2 FQGTGA.

The J gene is TRBJ2-7, the V gene TRBV12-5, with D possibly TRBD1 on 6 matching bases. The CDR3 extends over 13 amino acids. V was trimmed by 4 bases and J by 4 bases, leaving 11 bases between them. Germline V gene data show CDR1 as LGHNT and CDR2 as FRNRAP. CDR3 protein: CASGSAGAYEQYF. The CDR3 DNA follows: TGTGCTAGTGGTTCCGCAGGGGCTTACGAGCAGTACTTC.